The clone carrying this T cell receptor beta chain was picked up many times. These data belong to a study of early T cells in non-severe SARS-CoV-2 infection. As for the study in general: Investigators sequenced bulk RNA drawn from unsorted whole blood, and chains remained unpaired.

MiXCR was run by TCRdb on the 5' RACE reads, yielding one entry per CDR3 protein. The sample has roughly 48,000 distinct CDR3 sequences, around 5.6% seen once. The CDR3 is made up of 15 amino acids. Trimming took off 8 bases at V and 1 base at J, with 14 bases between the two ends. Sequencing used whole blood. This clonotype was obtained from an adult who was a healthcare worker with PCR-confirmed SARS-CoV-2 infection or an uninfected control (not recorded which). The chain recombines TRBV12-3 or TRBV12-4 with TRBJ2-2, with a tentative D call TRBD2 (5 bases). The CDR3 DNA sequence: TGTGCCAGCCAGGAGGTAGCTAAGAACACCGGGGAGCTGTTTTTT. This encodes CASQEVAKNTGELFF.